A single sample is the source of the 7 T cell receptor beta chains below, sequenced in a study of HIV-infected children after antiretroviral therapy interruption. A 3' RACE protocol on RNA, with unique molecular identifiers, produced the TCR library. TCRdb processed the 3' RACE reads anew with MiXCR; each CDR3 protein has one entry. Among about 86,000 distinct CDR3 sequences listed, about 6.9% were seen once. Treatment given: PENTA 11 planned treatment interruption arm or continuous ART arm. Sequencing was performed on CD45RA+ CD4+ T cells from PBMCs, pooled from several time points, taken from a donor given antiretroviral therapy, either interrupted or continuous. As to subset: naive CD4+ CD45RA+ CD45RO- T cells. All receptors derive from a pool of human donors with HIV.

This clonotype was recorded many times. This chain's CDR3 is CSAPPGLTYQETQYF. CDR3 DNA: TGCAGTGCTCCCCCGGGACTTACGTACCAAGAGACCCAGTACTTC. The rearrangement links TRBV20-1 to TRBJ2-5, with D maybe TRBD2 (6 bases). V was shortened by 5 bases and J by 0 bases, with 16 bases between the two germline ends. CDR3 size: 15 residues. CDR1 DFQATT and CDR2 SNEGSKA come from the germline V gene (reference sequence).

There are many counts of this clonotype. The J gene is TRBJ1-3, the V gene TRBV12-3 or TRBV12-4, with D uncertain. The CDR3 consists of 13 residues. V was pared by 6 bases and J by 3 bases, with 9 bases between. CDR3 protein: CASRPGGGNTIYF. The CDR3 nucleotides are TGTGCCAGCAGGCCAGGCGGTGGAAACACCATATATTTT.

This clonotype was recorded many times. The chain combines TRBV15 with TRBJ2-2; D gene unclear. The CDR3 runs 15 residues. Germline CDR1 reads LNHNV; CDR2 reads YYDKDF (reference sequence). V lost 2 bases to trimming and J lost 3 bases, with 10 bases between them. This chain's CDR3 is CATSRWGFDTGELFF. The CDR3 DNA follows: TGTGCCACCAGCAGATGGGGTTTTGACACCGGGGAGCTGTTTTTT.

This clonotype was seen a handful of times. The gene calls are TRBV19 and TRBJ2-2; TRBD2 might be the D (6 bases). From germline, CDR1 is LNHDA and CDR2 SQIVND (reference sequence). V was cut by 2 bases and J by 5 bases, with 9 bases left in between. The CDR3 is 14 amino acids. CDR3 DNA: TGTGCCAGTAGTATAAACGCGGGGACCGGGGAGCTGTTTTTT. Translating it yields CASSINAGTGELFF.

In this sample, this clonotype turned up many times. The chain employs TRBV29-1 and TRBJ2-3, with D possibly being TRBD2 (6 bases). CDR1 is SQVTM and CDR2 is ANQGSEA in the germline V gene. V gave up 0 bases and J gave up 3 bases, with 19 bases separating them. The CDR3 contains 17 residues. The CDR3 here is CSVEDLQWRVRTDTQYF. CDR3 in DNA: TGCAGCGTTGAAGATCTTCAATGGAGGGTCCGGACAGATACGCAGTATTTT.

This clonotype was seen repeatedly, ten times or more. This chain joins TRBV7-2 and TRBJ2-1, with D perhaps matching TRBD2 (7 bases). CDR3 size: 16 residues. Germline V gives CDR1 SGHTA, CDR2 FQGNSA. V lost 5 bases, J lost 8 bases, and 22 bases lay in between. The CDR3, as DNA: TGTGCCAGCAGCCTGCTAAGGGGGGGCACGGGGGATGAGCAGTTCTTC. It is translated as CASSLLRGGTGDEQFF.

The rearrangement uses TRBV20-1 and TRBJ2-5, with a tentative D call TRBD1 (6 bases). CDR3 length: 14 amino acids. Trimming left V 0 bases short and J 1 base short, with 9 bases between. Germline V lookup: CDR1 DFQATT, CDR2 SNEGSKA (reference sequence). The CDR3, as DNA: TGCAGTGCTAGAGAGACAGGAACCCAAGAGACCCAGTACTTC. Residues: CSARETGTQETQYF.